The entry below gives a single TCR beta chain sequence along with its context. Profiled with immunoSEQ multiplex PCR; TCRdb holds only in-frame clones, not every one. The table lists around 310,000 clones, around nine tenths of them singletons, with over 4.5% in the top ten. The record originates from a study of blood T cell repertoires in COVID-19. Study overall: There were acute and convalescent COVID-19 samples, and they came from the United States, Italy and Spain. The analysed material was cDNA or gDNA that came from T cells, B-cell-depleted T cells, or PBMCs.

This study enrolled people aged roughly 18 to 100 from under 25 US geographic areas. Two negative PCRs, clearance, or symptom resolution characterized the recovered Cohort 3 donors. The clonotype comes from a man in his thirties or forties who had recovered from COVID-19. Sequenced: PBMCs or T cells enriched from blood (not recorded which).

This CDR3 is CASSPRDRGFSGNTIYF. In DNA, the CDR3 is TGCGCCAGCAGCCCCCGGGACAGGGGGTTTTCTGGAAACACCATATATTTT. The V gene is TRBV5-1, the J gene TRBJ1-3; 11 bases align to TRBD1. Per germline, CDR1 SGHRS and CDR2 YFSETQ. The ends lost 4 bases at V and 1 base at J; junction bases unmatched: 7. This CDR3 has 17 amino acids.